The clone carrying this TCR beta chain was counted only a few times. These data are taken from a study of control samples from healthy donors and cancer patients. Data came from immunoSEQ multiplex PCR; TCRdb stores just in-frame clones and leaves some out. Of 150,000 to 200,000 clones in the sample, over 85% were seen once. The sample consisted of blood. The sequence derives from a woman between 40 and 55 years old in good health.

The CDR3 region has the DNA TGTGCCAGCAGCTTAGATGTTGGAGGGGGGGCCAGAAAAGCTTTCTTT. Protein: CASSLDVGGGARKAFF. V usage is TRBV7-2 and J usage is TRBJ1-1, with D possibly being TRBD1 (6 bases). The ends were cut back, 1 base at V and 9 bases at J, with 21 bases in the middle. Germline values: CDR1 SGHTA, CDR2 FQGNSA. This CDR3 contains 16 residues. The complete variable domain, with remaining parts taken from reference TRBV7-2 and TRBJ1-1, reads GAGVSQSPSNKVTEKGKDVELRCDPISGHTALYWYRQSLGQGLEFLIYFQGNSAPDKSGLPSDRFSAERTGGSVSTLTIQRTQQEDSAVYLCASSLDVGGGARKAFFGQGTRLTVV.